This T cell receptor (beta chain) is drawn from a study of T cells in Graves' hyperthyroidism and ophthalmopathy. This clonotype was seen many times. Antigen unknown. Patients aged 18 to 65 had newly diagnosed hyperthyroidism lasting under 2 months. In making diagnoses, clinical symptoms, serum thyroxine and TRAb, thyroid ultrasound and orbital computed tomography were all used. From approximately 9.1 ml of fresh peripheral blood, PBMCs were isolated. The TCR beta CDR3 regions underwent amplification using RNA transcripts as the source. Researchers ran a first-round RT-PCR on the TCR CDR3 using the HTBI primer set. Each CDR3 protein is one row after TCRdb ran MiXCR on the multiplex PCR reads. The data show roughly 400,000 distinct CDR3 sequences, with 15% to 19% seen just once and 25% to 30% held by the top ten. The CDR3 covers 15 residues. The germline V and J ends were trimmed by 1 base and 2 bases, with 11 bases remaining between them. Germline V lookup: CDR1 SGHAT, CDR2 FQDESV (reference sequence).

Study findings and constraints: Clonotypes that were expanded in thyroid above 0.001 mostly appeared in blood too.

Sequenced sample: blood. This clonotype was obtained from a woman between 18 and 29 years old with Graves' hyperthyroidism that later progressed to Graves' ophthalmopathy. The chain has TRBV11-1 and TRBJ1-2, with a possible D match to TRBD1 (6 bases). CDR3 bases: TGTGCCAGCAGCTTAGGTTTCGGACAGAACTATGGCTACACCTTC. Its translation is CASSLGFGQNYGYTF.